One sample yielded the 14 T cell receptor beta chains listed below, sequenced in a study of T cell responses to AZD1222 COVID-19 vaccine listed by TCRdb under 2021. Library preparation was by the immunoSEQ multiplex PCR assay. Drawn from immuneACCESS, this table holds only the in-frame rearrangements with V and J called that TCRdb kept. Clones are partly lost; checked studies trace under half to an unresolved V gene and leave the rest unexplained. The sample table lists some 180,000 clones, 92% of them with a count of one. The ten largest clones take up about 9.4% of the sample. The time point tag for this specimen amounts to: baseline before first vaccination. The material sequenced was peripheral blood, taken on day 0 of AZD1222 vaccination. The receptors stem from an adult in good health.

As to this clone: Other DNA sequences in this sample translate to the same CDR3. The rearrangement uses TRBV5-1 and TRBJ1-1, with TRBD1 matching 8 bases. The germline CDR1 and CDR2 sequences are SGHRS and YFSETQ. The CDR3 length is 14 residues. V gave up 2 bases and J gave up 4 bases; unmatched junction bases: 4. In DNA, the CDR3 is TGCGCCAGCAGCTTATCGACAGGGGTCACTGAAGCTTTCTTT. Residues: CASSLSTGVTEAFF.

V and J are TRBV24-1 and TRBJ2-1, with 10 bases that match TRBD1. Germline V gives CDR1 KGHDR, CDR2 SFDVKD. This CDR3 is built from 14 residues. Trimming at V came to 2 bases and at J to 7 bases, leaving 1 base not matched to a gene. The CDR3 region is CATSDWTGGNEQFF. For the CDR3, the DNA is TGTGCCACCAGTGATTGGACAGGGGGAAATGAGCAGTTCTTC.

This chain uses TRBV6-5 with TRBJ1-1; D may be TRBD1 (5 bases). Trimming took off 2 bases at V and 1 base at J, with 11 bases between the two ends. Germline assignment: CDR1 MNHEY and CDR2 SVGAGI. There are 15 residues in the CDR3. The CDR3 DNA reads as TGTGCCAGCAGTTACGGGGGATTTTCGAACACTGAAGCTTTCTTT. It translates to CASSYGGFSNTEAFF.

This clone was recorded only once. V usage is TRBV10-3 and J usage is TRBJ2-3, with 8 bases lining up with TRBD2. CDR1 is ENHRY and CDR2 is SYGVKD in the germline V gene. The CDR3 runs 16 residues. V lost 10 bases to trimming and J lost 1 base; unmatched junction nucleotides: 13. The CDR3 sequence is CATLSSVAGRTDTQYF. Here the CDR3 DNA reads TGTGCCACCCTGAGTTCGGTAGCGGGGCGCACAGATACGCAGTATTTT.

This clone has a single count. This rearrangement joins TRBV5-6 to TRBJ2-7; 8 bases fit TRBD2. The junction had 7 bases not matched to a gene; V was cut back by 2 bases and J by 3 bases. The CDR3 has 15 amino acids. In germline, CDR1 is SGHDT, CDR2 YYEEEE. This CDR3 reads CASSLLTSENYEQYF. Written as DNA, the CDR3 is TGTGCCAGCAGCTTACTGACTAGCGAAAACTACGAGCAGTACTTC.

The CDR3 reads CASSLSLPVRETQYF. The DNA for the CDR3 is TGCGCCAGCAGCTTGTCGTTACCTGTGAGGGAGACCCAGTACTTC. This sequence joins TRBV5-1 and TRBJ2-5; D ambiguous. This CDR3 contains 15 residues. CDR1 is SGHRS and CDR2 is YFSETQ in the germline V gene. V lost 1 base to trimming and J lost 5 bases, with 15 bases between them.

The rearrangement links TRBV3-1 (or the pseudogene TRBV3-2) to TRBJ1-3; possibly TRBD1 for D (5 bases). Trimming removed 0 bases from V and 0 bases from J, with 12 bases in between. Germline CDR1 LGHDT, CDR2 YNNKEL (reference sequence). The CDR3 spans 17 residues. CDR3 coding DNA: TGTGCCAGCAGCCAAGATTACGCAGGGTTCTCTGGAAACACCATATATTTT. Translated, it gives CASSQDYAGFSGNTIYF.

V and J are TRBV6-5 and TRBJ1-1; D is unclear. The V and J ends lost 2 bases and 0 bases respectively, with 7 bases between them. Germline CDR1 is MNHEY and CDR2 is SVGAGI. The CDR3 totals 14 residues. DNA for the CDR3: TGTGCCAGCAGTTACGTCGATGTGAACACTGAAGCTTTCTTT. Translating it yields CASSYVDVNTEAFF.

The DNA for the CDR3 is TGTGCCATCAGTGACCAGACAGGTGGCCCTAACACTGAAGCTTTCTTT. Translated, it gives CAISDQTGGPNTEAFF. The chain couples TRBV10-3 to TRBJ1-1; a possible D gene is TRBD1 (6 bases). Germline lookup yields CDR1 ENHRY and CDR2 SYGVKD. There are 16 residues in the CDR3. The V end was cut by 3 bases, the J end by 2 bases, with 16 bases between.

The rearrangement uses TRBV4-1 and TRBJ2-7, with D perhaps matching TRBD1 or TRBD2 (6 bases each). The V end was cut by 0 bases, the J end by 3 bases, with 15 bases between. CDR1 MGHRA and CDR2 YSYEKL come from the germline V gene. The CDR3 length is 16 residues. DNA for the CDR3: TGCGCCAGCAGCCAAGATGGCGGGGACACACACTACGAGCAGTACTTC. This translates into CASSQDGGDTHYEQYF.

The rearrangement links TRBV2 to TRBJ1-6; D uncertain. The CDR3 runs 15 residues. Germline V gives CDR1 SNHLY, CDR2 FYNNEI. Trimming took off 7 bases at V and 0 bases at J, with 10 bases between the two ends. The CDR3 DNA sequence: TGTGCCAGCACCCGAGGGAGCTCCTATAATTCACCCCTCCACTTT. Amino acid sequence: CASTRGSSYNSPLHF.

CDR3 coding DNA: TGTGCCAGCAGTTTGGGTCGCAACTATGGCTACACCTTC. Translated, it gives CASSLGRNYGYTF. The rearrangement links TRBV28 to TRBJ1-2; no clear D gene. The CDR3 runs 13 residues. Trimming left V 3 bases short and J 2 bases short, with 7 bases between. Germline V gene data show CDR1 as MDHEN and CDR2 as SYDVKM.

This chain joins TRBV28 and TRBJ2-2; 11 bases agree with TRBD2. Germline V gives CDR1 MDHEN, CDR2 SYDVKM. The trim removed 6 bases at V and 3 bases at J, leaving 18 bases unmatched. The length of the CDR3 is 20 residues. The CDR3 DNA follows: TGTGCCAGCAGAGGATGGACTAGCGGGCTCGACCGAATCCACACCGGGGAGCTGTTTTTT. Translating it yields CASRGWTSGLDRIHTGELFF.

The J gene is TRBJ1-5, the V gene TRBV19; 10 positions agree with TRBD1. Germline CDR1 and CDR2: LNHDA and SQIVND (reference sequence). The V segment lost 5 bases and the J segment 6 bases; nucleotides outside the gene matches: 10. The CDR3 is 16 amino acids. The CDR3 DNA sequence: TGTGCCAGTAGTGCAGGGACAGGGGCCCTCGGTCAGCCCCAGCATTTT. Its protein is CASSAGTGALGQPQHF.